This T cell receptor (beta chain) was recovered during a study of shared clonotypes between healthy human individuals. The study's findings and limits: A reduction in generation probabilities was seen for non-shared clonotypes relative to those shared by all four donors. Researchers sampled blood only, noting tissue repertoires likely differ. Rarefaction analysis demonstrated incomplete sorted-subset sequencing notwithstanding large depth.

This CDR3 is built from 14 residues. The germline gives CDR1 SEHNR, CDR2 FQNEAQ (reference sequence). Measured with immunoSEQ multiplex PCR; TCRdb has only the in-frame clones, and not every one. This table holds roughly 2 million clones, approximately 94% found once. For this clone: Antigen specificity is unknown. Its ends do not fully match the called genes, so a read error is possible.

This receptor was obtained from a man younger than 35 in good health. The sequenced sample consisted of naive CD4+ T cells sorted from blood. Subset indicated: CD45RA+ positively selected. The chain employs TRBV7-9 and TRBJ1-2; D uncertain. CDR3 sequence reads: CASSLGHPTEPLMF. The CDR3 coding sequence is TGTGCCAGCAGCTTAGGCCATCCAACGGAGCCACTTATGTTC. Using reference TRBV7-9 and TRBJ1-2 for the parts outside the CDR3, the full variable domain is DTGVSQNPRHKITKRGQNVTFRCDPISEHNRLYWYRQTLGQGPEFLTYFQNEAQLEKSRLLSDRFSAERPKGSFSTLEIQRTEQGDSAMYLCASSLGHPTEPLMFGSGTRLTVV.